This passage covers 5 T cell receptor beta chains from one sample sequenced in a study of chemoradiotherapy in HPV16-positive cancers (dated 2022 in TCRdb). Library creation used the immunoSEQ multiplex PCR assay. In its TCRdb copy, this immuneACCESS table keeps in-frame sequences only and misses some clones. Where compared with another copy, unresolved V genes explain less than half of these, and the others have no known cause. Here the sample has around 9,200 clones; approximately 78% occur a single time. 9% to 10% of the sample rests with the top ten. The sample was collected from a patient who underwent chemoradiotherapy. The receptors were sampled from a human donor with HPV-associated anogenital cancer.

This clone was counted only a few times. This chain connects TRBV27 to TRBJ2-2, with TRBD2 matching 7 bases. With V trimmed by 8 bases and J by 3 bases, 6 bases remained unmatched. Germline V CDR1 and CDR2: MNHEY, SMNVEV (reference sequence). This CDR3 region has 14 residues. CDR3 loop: CASQRGRDTGELFF. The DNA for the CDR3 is TGTGCCAGCCAGCGGGGCAGGGACACCGGGGAGCTGTTTTTT.

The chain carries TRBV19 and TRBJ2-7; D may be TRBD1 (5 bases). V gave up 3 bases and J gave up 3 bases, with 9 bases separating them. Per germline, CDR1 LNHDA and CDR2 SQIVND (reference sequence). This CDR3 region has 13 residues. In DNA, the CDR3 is TGTGCCAGTAGTATCCAGGGTTACTACGAGCAGTACTTC. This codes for CASSIQGYYEQYF.

The CDR3 sequence: CASSSQGLSYEQYF. For the CDR3, the DNA is TGTGCCAGCAGTTCGCAGGGGCTCTCCTACGAGCAGTACTTC. The V call is TRBV2, the J call TRBJ2-7; D possibly corresponds to TRBD1 (6 bases). The V end was cut by 5 bases, the J end by 0 bases, with 11 bases between. Germline V gene lookup returns CDR1 SNHLY and CDR2 FYNNEI. There are 14 residues in the CDR3.

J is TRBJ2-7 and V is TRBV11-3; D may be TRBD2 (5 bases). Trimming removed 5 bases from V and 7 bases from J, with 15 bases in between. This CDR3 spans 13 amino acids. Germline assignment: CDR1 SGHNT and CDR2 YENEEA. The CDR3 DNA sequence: TGTGCCAGCAGCCCTAGTGGTCGGGGAGAGCAGTACTTC. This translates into CASSPSGRGEQYF.

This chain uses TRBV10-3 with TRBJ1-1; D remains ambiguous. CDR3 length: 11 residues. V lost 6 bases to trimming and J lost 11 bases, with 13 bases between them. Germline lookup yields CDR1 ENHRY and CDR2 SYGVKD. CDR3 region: CAISDGLGAFF. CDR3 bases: TGTGCCATCAGCGACGGGTTGGGGGCTTTCTTT.